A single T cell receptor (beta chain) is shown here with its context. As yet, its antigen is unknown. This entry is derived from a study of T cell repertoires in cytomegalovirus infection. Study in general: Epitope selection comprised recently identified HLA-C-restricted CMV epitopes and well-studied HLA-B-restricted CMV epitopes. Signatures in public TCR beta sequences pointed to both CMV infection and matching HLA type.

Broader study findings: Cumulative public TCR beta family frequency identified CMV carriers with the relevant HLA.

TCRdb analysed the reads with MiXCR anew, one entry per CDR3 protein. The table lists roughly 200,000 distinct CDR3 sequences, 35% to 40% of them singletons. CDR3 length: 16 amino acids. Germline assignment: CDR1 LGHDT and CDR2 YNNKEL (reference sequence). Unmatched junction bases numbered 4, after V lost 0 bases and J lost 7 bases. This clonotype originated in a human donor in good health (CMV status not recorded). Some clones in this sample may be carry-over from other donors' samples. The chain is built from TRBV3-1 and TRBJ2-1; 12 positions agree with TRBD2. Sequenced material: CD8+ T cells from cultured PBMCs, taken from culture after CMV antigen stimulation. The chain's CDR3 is CASSQEASGGVNEQFF. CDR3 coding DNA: TGTGCCAGCAGCCAAGAGGCTAGCGGGGGGGTAAATGAGCAGTTCTTC.